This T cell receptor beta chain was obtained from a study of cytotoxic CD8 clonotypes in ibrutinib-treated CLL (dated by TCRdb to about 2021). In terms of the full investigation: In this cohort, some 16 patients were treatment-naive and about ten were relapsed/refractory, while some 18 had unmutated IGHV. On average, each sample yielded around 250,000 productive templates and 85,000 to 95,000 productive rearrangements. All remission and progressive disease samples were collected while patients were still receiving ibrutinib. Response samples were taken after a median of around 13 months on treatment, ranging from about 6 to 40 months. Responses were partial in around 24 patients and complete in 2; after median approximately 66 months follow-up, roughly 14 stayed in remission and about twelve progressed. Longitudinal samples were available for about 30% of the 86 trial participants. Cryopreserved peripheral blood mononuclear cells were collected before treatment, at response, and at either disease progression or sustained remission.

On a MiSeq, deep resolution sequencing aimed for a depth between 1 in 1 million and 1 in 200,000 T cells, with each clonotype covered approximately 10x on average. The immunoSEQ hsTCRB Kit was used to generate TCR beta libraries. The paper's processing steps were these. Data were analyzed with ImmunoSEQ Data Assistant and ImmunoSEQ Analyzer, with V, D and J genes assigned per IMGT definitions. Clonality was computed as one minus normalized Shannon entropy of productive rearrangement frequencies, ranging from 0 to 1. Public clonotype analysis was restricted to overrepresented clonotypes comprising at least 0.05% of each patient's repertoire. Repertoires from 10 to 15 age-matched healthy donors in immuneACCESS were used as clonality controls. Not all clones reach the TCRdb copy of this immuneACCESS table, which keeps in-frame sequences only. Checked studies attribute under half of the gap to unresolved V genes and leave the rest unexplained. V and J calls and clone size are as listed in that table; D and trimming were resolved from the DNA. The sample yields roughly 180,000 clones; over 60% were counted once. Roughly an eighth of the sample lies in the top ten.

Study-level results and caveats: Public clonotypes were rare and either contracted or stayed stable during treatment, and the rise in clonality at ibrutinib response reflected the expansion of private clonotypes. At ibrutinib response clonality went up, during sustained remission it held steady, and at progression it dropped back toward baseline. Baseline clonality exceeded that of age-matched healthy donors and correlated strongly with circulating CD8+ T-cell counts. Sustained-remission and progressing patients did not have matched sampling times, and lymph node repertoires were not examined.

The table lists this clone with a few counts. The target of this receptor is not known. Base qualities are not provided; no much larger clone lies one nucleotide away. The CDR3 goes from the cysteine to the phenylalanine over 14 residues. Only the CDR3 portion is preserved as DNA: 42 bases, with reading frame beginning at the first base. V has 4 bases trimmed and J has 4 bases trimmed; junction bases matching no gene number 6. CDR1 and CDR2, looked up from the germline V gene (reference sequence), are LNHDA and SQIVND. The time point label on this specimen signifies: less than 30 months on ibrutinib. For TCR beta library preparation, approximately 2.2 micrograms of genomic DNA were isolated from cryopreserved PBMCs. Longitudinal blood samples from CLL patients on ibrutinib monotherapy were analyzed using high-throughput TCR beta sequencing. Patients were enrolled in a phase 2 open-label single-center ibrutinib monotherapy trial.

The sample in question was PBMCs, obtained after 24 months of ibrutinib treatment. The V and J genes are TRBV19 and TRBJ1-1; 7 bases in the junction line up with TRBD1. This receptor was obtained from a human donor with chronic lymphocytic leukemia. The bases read TGTGCCAGTAGTACCGGACAGGTTGGCACTGAAGCTTTCTTT. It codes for CASSTGQVGTEAFF.